A single sample is the source of the 21 T cell receptor beta chains below, sequenced in a study of T cell responses to AZD1222 COVID-19 vaccine (dated by TCRdb to about 2021). Receptor amplification or capture employed the immunoSEQ multiplex PCR assay. TCRdb re-hosts the immuneACCESS table, in-frame sequences only. Its copies lack some clones; in the studies checked, an unresolved V gene accounts for under half of them, and the cause for the rest is not known. The sample profile shows around 150,000 clones; approximately 90% of them were found once. About 2% of the sample rests with the top ten. The time point label corresponds to: about 28 days (+/-7) after the second vaccine dose. Sequencing was performed on peripheral blood, taken 28 days after the second AZD1222 dose. The receptors stem from an adult who received the AZD1222 COVID-19 vaccine.

The chain uses TRBV20-1 and TRBJ1-1; D call uncertain. The CDR3 runs 11 residues. Germline V gene lookup returns CDR1 DFQATT and CDR2 SNEGSKA (reference sequence). The V end was cut by 5 bases, the J end by 10 bases, with 14 bases between. DNA for the CDR3: TGCAGTGCTCCCCTCAGGTCAGTAGCTTTCTTT. Protein product: CSAPLRSVAFF.

The chain joins TRBV5-4 to TRBJ2-1; D may be TRBD2 (5 bases). This CDR3 has 14 amino acids. The germline gives CDR1 SGHNT, CDR2 YYREEE (reference sequence). V was clipped by 0 bases and J by 2 bases, with 6 bases between them. The CDR3 DNA reads TGTGCCAGCAGCTTGGAGCGGCCCTACAATGAGCAGTTCTTC. It is translated as CASSLERPYNEQFF.

This chain joins TRBV2 and TRBJ2-1; TRBD2 aligns across 11 bases. CDR1 and CDR2 from the germline V gene are SNHLY and FYNNEI. This CDR3 has 15 residues. Trimming at V came to 5 bases and at J to 1 base, leaving 1 base not matched to a gene. CDR3 DNA sequence: TGTGCCAGCAGTCCTAGCGGGAGGTCCTACAATGAGCAGTTCTTC. Its translation: CASSPSGRSYNEQFF.

The chain recombines TRBV6-1 with TRBJ1-5; 8 bases align to TRBD1. Germline assignment: CDR1 MNHNS and CDR2 SASEGT. V lost 2 bases to trimming and J lost 8 bases; unmatched junction nucleotides: 5. The CDR3 length is 14 residues. The CDR3 nucleotides read TGTGCCAGCAGTGAACAGGGGGCCGCGGAGCCCCAGCATTTT. It codes for CASSEQGAAEPQHF.

The chain couples TRBV19 to TRBJ1-1; D call uncertain. CDR1 is LNHDA, CDR2 SQIVND, per germline (reference sequence). Trimming pared 6 bases from V and 4 bases from J, leaving 15 bases between. The CDR3 has 14 residues. The CDR3 DNA is TGTGCCAGTAGACGGTGGCAGACAAGCACTGAAGCTTTCTTT. Residues: CASRRWQTSTEAFF.

The rearrangement joins TRBV5-5 to TRBJ2-1, with D possibly TRBD1 on 5 matching bases. This CDR3 spans 20 amino acids. Germline assignment: CDR1 SGHKS and CDR2 YYEKEE (reference sequence). The V and J ends lost 0 bases and 0 bases respectively, with 22 bases between them. This CDR3 reads CASSLEVIRVILSSYNEQFF. CDR3 in DNA: TGTGCCAGCAGCTTGGAGGTTATCAGGGTAATTCTTAGCTCCTACAATGAGCAGTTCTTC. The variable domain in full, completed from reference TRBV5-5 and TRBJ2-1, reads DAGVTQSPTHLIKTRGQQVTLRCSPISGHKSVSWYQQVLGQGPQFIFQYYEKEERGRGNFPDRFSARQFPNYSSELNVNALLLGDSALYLCASSLEVIRVILSSYNEQFFGPGTRLTVL.

The V gene is TRBV2, the J gene TRBJ2-2; 11 bases are a match to TRBD2. Losses at the gene ends were 2 bases for V and 7 bases for J; bases not matched to a gene: 6. The germline V gene encodes CDR1 SNHLY and CDR2 FYNNEI. This CDR3 region has 16 residues. Here the CDR3 DNA reads TGTGCCAGCAGTGAAACTAGCGGGAGTTACGGCGGGGAGCTGTTTTTT. Its protein product is CASSETSGSYGGELFF.

The genes are TRBV15 and TRBJ1-1; D gene ambiguous. Trimming cost V 6 bases and J 1 base, with 6 bases left between them. Germline CDR1 is LNHNV and CDR2 is YYDKDF (reference sequence). The CDR3 sequence is 12 residues long. The CDR3 region is CATRDQNTEAFF. The CDR3 nucleotides read TGTGCCACCAGGGACCAGAACACTGAAGCTTTCTTT.

This clone was seen a few times. The rearrangement joins TRBV9 to TRBJ1-1; weak D call: TRBD1 (5 bases). The germline gives CDR1 SGDLS, CDR2 YYNGEE. This CDR3 is built from 19 residues. V gave up 3 bases and J gave up 0 bases, with 24 bases separating them. The CDR3 DNA follows: TGTGCCAGCAGCGCCCCGGCGGTCCCGACAGCCCAAATGAACACTGAAGCTTTCTTT. Its protein product is CASSAPAVPTAQMNTEAFF.

The chain links TRBV2 to TRBJ2-3; no firm D call. Germline CDR1 is SNHLY and CDR2 is FYNNEI. Trimming left V 0 bases short and J 5 bases short, with 6 bases between. This CDR3 region has 13 residues. CDR3 nucleotide sequence: TGTGCCAGCAGTGAAGCTTCGGGAGATACGCAGTATTTT. This sequence encodes CASSEASGDTQYF.

The chain links TRBV3-1 (or the pseudogene TRBV3-2) to TRBJ1-6; weak D call: TRBD1 (6 bases). This CDR3 is 15 amino acids long. V was clipped by 0 bases and J by 8 bases, with 11 bases between them. Germline CDR1 and CDR2: LGHDT and YNNKEL (reference sequence). In DNA form, the CDR3 reads TGTGCCAGCAGCCAAGATCTTGGGGGCGATTCACCCCTCCACTTT. This encodes CASSQDLGGDSPLHF.

The rearrangement links TRBV6-5 to TRBJ1-5; D remains unclear. In germline, CDR1 is MNHEY, CDR2 SVGAGI. The CDR3 spans 13 residues. Trimming removed 5 bases at V and 3 bases at J, with 8 bases between. The CDR3 reads CASSITDNQPQHF. The DNA for the CDR3 is TGTGCCAGCAGTATAACAGACAATCAGCCCCAGCATTTT.

To note about this clone: This may come from a read error, since a much larger clone is one base off. The rearrangement joins TRBV7-3 to TRBJ2-2; unclear D gene. Germline CDR1 reads SGHTA; CDR2 reads FQGTGA. This CDR3 spans 12 amino acids. The V and J ends lost 1 base and 3 bases respectively, with 0 bases between them. The CDR3 here is CASSLNTGELFF. The CDR3 region has the DNA TGTGCCAGCAGCTTAAACACCGGGGAGCTGTTTTTT.

This chain uses TRBV12-3 or TRBV12-4 with TRBJ1-5; D is uncertain. The V gene lost 2 bases and the J gene lost 6 bases, with 5 bases spanning the gap. This CDR3 contains 12 residues. CDR3 nucleotides: TGTGCCAGCAGTTTAACCCCTCAGCCCCAGCATTTT. Translated, it gives CASSLTPQPQHF.

J is TRBJ1-5 and V is TRBV3-1 (or the pseudogene TRBV3-2); D ambiguous. The CDR3 spans 14 residues. CDR1 LGHDT and CDR2 YNNKEL come from the germline V gene (reference sequence). V lost 2 bases, J lost 0 bases, and 5 bases lay in between. As DNA, the CDR3 is TGTGCCAGCAGCCAATACCCTAGCAATCAGCCCCAGCATTTT. It is translated as CASSQYPSNQPQHF.

The rearrangement links TRBV28 to TRBJ2-2; a weak D match, TRBD2 (5 bases). Germline loops: CDR1 MDHEN, CDR2 SYDVKM. This CDR3 is built from 13 residues. Between the trimmed V and J ends, which lost 3 bases and 5 bases, there was a span of 7 bases. CDR3 residues: CASSLRVTGELFF. In DNA form, the CDR3 reads TGTGCCAGCAGTTTGAGGGTAACCGGGGAGCTGTTTTTT.

This chain links TRBV9 with TRBJ2-5, with TRBD1 matching over 9 bases. Germline V CDR1 and CDR2: SGDLS, YYNGEE. With V trimmed by 4 bases and J by 2 bases, 12 bases remained unmatched. The CDR3 consists of 17 residues. As DNA, the CDR3 is TGTGCCAGCAGCCCTCTAACGGGGGACAGGGCGCAAGAGACCCAGTACTTC. It encodes CASSPLTGDRAQETQYF.

The rearrangement links TRBV27 to TRBJ1-2, with 8 bases matching TRBD1. Per germline, CDR1 MNHEY and CDR2 SMNVEV (reference sequence). The V and J ends lost 4 bases and 0 bases, in that order; junction bases with no gene match: 13. CDR3 size: 18 residues. CDR3 region: CASSSSDRVGRANYGYTF. CDR3 in DNA: TGTGCCAGCAGTTCCTCGGACAGGGTGGGTAGAGCTAACTATGGCTACACCTTC.

V is TRBV10-3 and J is TRBJ2-7; TRBD1 agrees at 7 bases. The CDR3 has 14 amino acids. CDR1 is ENHRY and CDR2 is SYGVKD in the germline V gene. J lost 0 bases, V lost 8 bases, and 7 bases had no gene match. The CDR3 sequence: CAISGQASSYEQYF. The CDR3 coding sequence is TGTGCCATCTCCGGACAGGCCTCCTCCTACGAGCAGTACTTC.

The J gene is TRBJ2-5, the V gene TRBV11-2; 7 positions agree with TRBD1. V lost 2 bases, J lost 4 bases, and 1 base stayed unmatched. This CDR3 comprises 13 residues. Germline lookup yields CDR1 SGHAT and CDR2 FQNNGV. The CDR3 here is CASSLTGVETQYF. DNA for the CDR3: TGTGCCAGCAGCTTAACAGGGGTAGAGACCCAGTACTTC. The full variable domain, rest sourced from reference TRBV11-2 and TRBJ2-5, is EAGVAQSPRYKIIEKRQSVAFWCNPISGHATLYWYQQILGQGPKLLIQFQNNGVVDDSQLPKDRFSAERLKGVDSTLKIQPAKLEDSAVYLCASSLTGVETQYFGPGTRLLVL.

As concerns this clone: Additional DNA sequences in this sample encode the identical CDR3. The V and J genes are TRBV3-1 (or the pseudogene TRBV3-2) and TRBJ1-1; D call uncertain. Germline CDR1 LGHDT, CDR2 YNNKEL (reference sequence). With 4 bases removed from V and 11 bases from J, the gap between germline ends came to 14 bases. The CDR3 is made up of 12 amino acids. The CDR3 protein is CASSLGRNGAFF. CDR3 sequence (DNA): TGTGCCAGCAGCCTCGGACGTAATGGGGCTTTCTTT.